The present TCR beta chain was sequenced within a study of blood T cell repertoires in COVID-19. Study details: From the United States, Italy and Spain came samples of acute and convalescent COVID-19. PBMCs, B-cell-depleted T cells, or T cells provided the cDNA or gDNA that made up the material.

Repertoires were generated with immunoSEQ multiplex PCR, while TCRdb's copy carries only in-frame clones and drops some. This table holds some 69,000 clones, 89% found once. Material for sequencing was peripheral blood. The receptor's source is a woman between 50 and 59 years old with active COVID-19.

This chain's CDR3 is CASSGTSGSYNEQFF. For the CDR3, the DNA is TGTGCCAGCAGCGGCACTAGCGGCTCCTACAATGAGCAGTTCTTC. This rearrangement joins TRBV7-3 to TRBJ2-1; 8 nucleotides agree with TRBD2. The CDR3 loop spans 15 amino acids. The V gene end was trimmed by 5 bases and the J gene end by 0 bases; junction bases not matched to a gene: 3. CDR1 is SGHTA and CDR2 is FQGTGA in the germline V gene.